The next 10 T cell receptor beta chains were all read from a single sample in a study of metastatic and nonmetastatic thyroid tumors. Among the patients, none had received any treatment before thyroid surgery. TCRdb called clones again from the PCR reads with MiXCR. The table has about 25,000 clones, around 20% seen once. Sequences were obtained from blood. All receptors derive from a male donor with papillary thyroid cancer or a benign thyroid nodule (not recorded which). Some clones in this sample may be carry-over from other donors' samples.

Of note for this clone: This sequence may be a read error, since a much larger clone differs from it by one base. This chain links TRBV20-1 with TRBJ2-5, with 10 bases matching TRBD1. V lost 4 bases and J lost 1; bases outside the gene matches: 12. Germline V gene lookup returns CDR1 DFQATT and CDR2 SNEGSKA (reference sequence). This CDR3 has 17 residues. The DNA for the CDR3 is TGCAGTGCTACGGGCCTCCGGGACAGGGGACCCCAAGAGACCCAGTACTTC. Its protein product is CSATGLRDRGPQETQYF.

As for this clone: Being one base from a much bigger clone, this may be a read error. The chain links TRBV5-1 to TRBJ2-1; 7 bases are a match to TRBD1. CDR1 SGHRS and CDR2 YFSETQ come from the germline V gene. The CDR3 has 15 amino acids. CDR3 sequence reads: CASSPGGCSYSEQFF. The CDR3 region has the DNA TGCGCCAGCAGCCCAGGGGGATGCTCCTACAGTGAGCAGTTCTTC.

This clone has a count of ten or more. The CDR3 here is CAISESKSRLYGYTF. The CDR3 coding sequence is TGTGCCATCAGTGAGTCGAAAAGCAGGCTCTATGGCTACACCTTC. J is TRBJ1-2 and V is TRBV10-3; D is uncertain. The CDR3 covers 15 residues. Germline CDR1 reads ENHRY; CDR2 reads SYGVKD. Trimming pared 0 bases from V and 4 bases from J, leaving 12 bases between.

This chain connects TRBV6-1 to TRBJ1-5; D may be TRBD1 (6 bases). This CDR3 is built from 15 residues. Germline CDR1 reads MNHNS; CDR2 reads SASEGT. Trimming stripped 5 bases from V and 6 bases from J, with 17 bases between. The CDR3 nucleotides read TGTGCCAGCAGTACGTCCCCGACAGGCGCTCAGCCCCAGCATTTT. It translates to CASSTSPTGAQPQHF.

The V gene is TRBV7-2, the J gene TRBJ2-7; D is uncertain. CDR1 SGHTA and CDR2 FQGNSA come from the germline V gene. This CDR3 contains 15 residues. V shed 3 bases and J shed 2 bases, with 14 bases lying between them. CDR3 DNA sequence: TGTGCCAGCAGCTTTAGACCGCGGCAGCCCTACGAGCAGTACTTC. It codes for CASSFRPRQPYEQYF.

This chain uses TRBV6-9 with TRBJ1-2; D ambiguous. The CDR3 contains 8 residues. The germline CDR1 and CDR2 sequences are MNHGY and SVAAGI. The chain's CDR3 is CANYGYTF. CDR3 bases: TGTGCTAACTATGGCTACACCTTC.

By sample share, this clone is medium-sized. This sequence joins TRBV20-1 and TRBJ2-1, with 16 bases identical to TRBD2. CDR1 and CDR2 (germline): DFQATT, SNEGSKA (reference sequence). CDR3 length: 18 residues. V dropped 0 bases and J dropped 2; count of bases not matched to a gene: 4. In DNA form, the CDR3 reads TGCAGTGCTAGAGATCAGGGACTAGCGGGAGGGCCCTACAATGAGCAGTTCTTC. Translated: CSARDQGLAGGPYNEQFF.

This rearrangement joins TRBV20-1 to TRBJ2-7; D is undetermined. Trimming took 6 bases from V and 2 from J, leaving 17 bases between them. This CDR3 spans 14 amino acids. Per the germline V gene, CDR1 is DFQATT and CDR2 is SNEGSKA (reference sequence). The CDR3 here is CSATTSHRPYEQYF. The CDR3 DNA reads as TGCAGTGCCACAACAAGTCACAGACCCTACGAGCAGTACTTC.

This clone was seen a few times. The chain carries TRBV19 and TRBJ2-2, with D perhaps matching TRBD1 (7 bases). Germline CDR1 reads LNHDA; CDR2 reads SQIVND (reference sequence). V was cut by 9 bases and J by 3 bases, with 17 bases left in between. The CDR3 loop spans 15 amino acids. This CDR3 is CASQTEGADTGELFF. As DNA, the CDR3 is TGTGCCAGCCAGACGGAGGGGGCCGACACCGGGGAGCTGTTTTTT.

This clone is deemed medium-sized (0.01 to 0.1%). The chain combines TRBV13 with TRBJ2-7, with TRBD2 matching 7 bases. The CDR3 is 13 residues long. Germline CDR1 is PRHDT and CDR2 is FYEKMQ (reference sequence). Losses at the gene ends were 4 bases for V and 8 bases for J; bases not matched to a gene: 8. As DNA, the CDR3 is TGTGCCAGCAGCTGGGGGAGGGGAGGAAAGCAGTACTTC. Its translation is CASSWGRGGKQYF. The complete variable domain, with remaining parts taken from reference TRBV13 and TRBJ2-7, reads AAGVIQSPRHLIKEKRETATLKCYPIPRHDTVYWYQQGPGQDPQFLISFYEKMQSDKGSIPDRFSAQQFSDYHSELNMSSLELGDSALYFCASSWGRGGKQYFGPGTRLTVT.